These T cell receptor beta chains were read from a single sample in a study of OX40 agonist ivuxolimab in advanced cancers. The method was immunoSEQ multiplex PCR; TCRdb's version includes in-frame clones alone and lacks a portion of them. The table lists approximately 86,000 clones, roughly 93% of them singletons. The specimen comprised CD4+ or CD8+ T cells sorted from blood, sampled in a trial of the OX40 agonist ivuxolimab. These receptors came from an adult with an advanced solid tumor such as melanoma, head and neck, liver or kidney cancer. Each CDR3 is given without its conserved first and last residue. Fields, in order: J gene, D gene, V gene, CDR3 protein. A D gene is named only where the DNA matches it firmly.

j_gene: TRBJ2-5; d_gene: TRBD2; v_gene: TRBV11-1; CDR3aa: GPLAGVEETQY
j_gene: TRBJ2-1; d_gene: TRBD2; v_gene: TRBV2; CDR3aa: ASTGLGYEQF
j_gene: TRBJ2-1; d_gene: TRBD2; v_gene: TRBV29-1; CDR3aa: SLRLAGVGEQF
j_gene: TRBJ2-2; d_gene: NA; v_gene: TRBV19; CDR3aa: ASSARGGLGELF
j_gene: TRBJ2-1; d_gene: NA; v_gene: TRBV6-5; CDR3aa: ASRVDSSYNEQF
j_gene: TRBJ2-1; d_gene: TRBD2; v_gene: TRBV10-3; CDR3aa: AISDRLAGASGEQF
j_gene: TRBJ2-2; d_gene: TRBD2; v_gene: TRBV7-6; CDR3aa: ASSLAPLAGATGELF
j_gene: TRBJ1-2; d_gene: NA; v_gene: TRBV7-6; CDR3aa: ASSSKQGLLFYGYT
j_gene: TRBJ2-3; d_gene: NA; v_gene: TRBV5-1; CDR3aa: ASSLVAGKSTDTQY
j_gene: TRBJ2-1; d_gene: TRBD2; v_gene: TRBV4-2; CDR3aa: ASSQDPSGATNEQF
j_gene: TRBJ2-1; d_gene: TRBD2; v_gene: TRBV10-1; CDR3aa: ASNAGGYNEQF
j_gene: TRBJ2-7; d_gene: NA; v_gene: TRBV6-1; CDR3aa: ASSGASLLRTPYEQY
j_gene: TRBJ1-5; d_gene: TRBD1; v_gene: TRBV19; CDR3aa: ASSPYGQGVNQPQH
j_gene: TRBJ1-6; d_gene: NA; v_gene: TRBV5-4; CDR3aa: ASSAGSSYNSPLH
j_gene: TRBJ1-6; d_gene: NA; v_gene: TRBV28; CDR3aa: ASSPRVGYSPLH
j_gene: TRBJ2-3; d_gene: NA; v_gene: TRBV5-1; CDR3aa: ASSLVVPGRTTDTQY
j_gene: TRBJ2-5; d_gene: TRBD1; v_gene: TRBV5-4; CDR3aa: ASSRPGQGQETQY
j_gene: TRBJ2-1; d_gene: NA; v_gene: TRBV9; CDR3aa: ASSVLSTAGEQF
j_gene: TRBJ2-7; d_gene: TRBD2; v_gene: TRBV7-2; CDR3aa: ASSHNSGRAGNEQY
j_gene: TRBJ2-7; d_gene: NA; v_gene: TRBV7-2; CDR3aa: ASSAAAPYEQY
j_gene: TRBJ2-3; d_gene: TRBD2; v_gene: TRBV5-1; CDR3aa: ASSSGLAGVDTQY
j_gene: TRBJ2-3; d_gene: NA; v_gene: TRBV7-9; CDR3aa: ASIPVRGPTDTQY
j_gene: TRBJ2-3; d_gene: NA; v_gene: TRBV30; CDR3aa: AWRFGHSGDTQY
j_gene: TRBJ2-5; d_gene: NA; v_gene: TRBV18; CDR3aa: ASSPSEETQY
j_gene: TRBJ2-7; d_gene: NA; v_gene: TRBV6-5; CDR3aa: ASSSATEYEQY
j_gene: TRBJ1-1; d_gene: TRBD1; v_gene: TRBV5-1; CDR3aa: ASSLGEGAGGTEAF
j_gene: TRBJ2-7; d_gene: TRBD2; v_gene: TRBV18; CDR3aa: ASSPASGSRNEQY
j_gene: TRBJ1-5; d_gene: NA; v_gene: TRBV6-1; CDR3aa: ASSRDGQSNQPQH
j_gene: TRBJ2-1; d_gene: NA; v_gene: TRBV6-1; CDR3aa: ASSGLPLIGNEQF
j_gene: TRBJ2-1; d_gene: NA; v_gene: TRBV6-5; CDR3aa: ASKTVDEQF
j_gene: TRBJ2-1; d_gene: TRBD2; v_gene: TRBV7-2; CDR3aa: ASSKYTSGSNEQF
j_gene: TRBJ2-3; d_gene: TRBD2; v_gene: TRBV4-1; CDR3aa: ASSQDPPSGSGADTQY
j_gene: TRBJ2-1; d_gene: TRBD2; v_gene: TRBV28; CDR3aa: ASSSQGTSGNRDEQF
j_gene: TRBJ1-1; d_gene: NA; v_gene: TRBV6-5; CDR3aa: ASRNQGPGNTEAF
j_gene: TRBJ2-7; d_gene: TRBD2; v_gene: TRBV18; CDR3aa: ASSRDSAGVGEQY
j_gene: TRBJ2-1; d_gene: TRBD2; v_gene: TRBV7-2; CDR3aa: ASSVAGGPNEQF
j_gene: TRBJ2-3; d_gene: TRBD2; v_gene: TRBV18; CDR3aa: ASSTGLAGTDTQY
j_gene: TRBJ2-1; d_gene: NA; v_gene: TRBV11-2; CDR3aa: ASSLSYNNEQF
j_gene: TRBJ1-1; d_gene: NA; v_gene: TRBV4-2; CDR3aa: ASSQGDRFDTEAF
j_gene: TRBJ1-2; d_gene: TRBD1; v_gene: TRBV7-9; CDR3aa: ASSLAVAGGNYGYT